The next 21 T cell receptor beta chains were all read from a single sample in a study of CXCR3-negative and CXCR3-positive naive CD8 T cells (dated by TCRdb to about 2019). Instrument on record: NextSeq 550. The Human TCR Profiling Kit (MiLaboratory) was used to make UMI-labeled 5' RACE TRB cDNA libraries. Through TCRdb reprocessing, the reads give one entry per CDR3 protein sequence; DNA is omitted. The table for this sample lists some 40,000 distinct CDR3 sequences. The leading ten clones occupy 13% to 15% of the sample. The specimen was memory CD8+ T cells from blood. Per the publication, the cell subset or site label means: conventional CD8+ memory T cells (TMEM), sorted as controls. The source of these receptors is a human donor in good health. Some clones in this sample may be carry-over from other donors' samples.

The CDR3 reads CSANPLAGGENTLNEQFF. V gene TRBV20-1 combines with J gene TRBJ2-1; TCRdb gives TRBD2 as the D gene, but with no DNA this cannot be confirmed. CDR3 length: 18 amino acids. Germline lookup yields CDR1 DFQATT and CDR2 SNEGSKA (reference sequence).

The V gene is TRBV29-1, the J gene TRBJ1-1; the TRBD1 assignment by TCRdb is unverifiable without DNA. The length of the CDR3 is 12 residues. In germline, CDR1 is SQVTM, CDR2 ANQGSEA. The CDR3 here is CSVEQGQTEAFF.

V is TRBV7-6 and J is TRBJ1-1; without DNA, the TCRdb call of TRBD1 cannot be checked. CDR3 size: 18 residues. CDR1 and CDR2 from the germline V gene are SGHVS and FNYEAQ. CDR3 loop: CASSWGEGTGAVGTEAFF.

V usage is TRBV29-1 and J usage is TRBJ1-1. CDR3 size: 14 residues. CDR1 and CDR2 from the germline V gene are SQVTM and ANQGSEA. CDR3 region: CSVVPPWTTIEAFF.

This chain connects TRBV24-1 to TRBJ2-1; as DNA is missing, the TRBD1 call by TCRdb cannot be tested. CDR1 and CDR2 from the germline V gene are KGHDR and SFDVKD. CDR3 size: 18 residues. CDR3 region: CATSDSPSSGSSYNEQFF.

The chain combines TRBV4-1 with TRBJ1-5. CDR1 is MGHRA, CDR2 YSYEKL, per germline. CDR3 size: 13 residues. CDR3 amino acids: CASSQGGDQPQHF.

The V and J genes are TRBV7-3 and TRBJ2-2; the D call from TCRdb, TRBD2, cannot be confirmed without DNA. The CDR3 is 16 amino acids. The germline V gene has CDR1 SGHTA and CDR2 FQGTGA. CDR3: CASSSTSGRADGELFF.

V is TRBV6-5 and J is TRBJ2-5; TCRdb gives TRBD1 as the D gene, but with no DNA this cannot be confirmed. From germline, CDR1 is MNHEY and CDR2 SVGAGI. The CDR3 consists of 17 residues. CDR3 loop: CASSYFLGGQEQETQYF.

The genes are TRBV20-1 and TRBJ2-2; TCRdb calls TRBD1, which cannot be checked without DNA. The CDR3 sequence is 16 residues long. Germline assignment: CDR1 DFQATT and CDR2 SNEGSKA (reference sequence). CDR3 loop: CSARDSLAGDTGELFF.

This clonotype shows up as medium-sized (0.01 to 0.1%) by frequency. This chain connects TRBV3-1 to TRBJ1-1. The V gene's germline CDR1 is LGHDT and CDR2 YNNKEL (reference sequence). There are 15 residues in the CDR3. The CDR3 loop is CASSQASGKNTEAFF.

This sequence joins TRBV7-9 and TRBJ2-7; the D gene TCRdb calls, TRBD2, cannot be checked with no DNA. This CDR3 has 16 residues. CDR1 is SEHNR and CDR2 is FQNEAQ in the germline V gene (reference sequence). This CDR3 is CASSLKSGPSSYEQYF.

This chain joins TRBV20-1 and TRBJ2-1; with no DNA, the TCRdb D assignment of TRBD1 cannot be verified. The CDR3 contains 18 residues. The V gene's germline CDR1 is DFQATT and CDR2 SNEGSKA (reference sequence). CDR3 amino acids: CSARGVWSGQRLENEQFF.

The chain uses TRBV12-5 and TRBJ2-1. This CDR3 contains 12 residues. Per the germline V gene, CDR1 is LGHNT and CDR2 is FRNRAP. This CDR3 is CASGLNRVEQFF.

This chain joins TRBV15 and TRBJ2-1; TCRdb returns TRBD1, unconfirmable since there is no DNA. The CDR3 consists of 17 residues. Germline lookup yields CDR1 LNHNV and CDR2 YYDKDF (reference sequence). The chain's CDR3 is CATSGTHGTTRFREQYF. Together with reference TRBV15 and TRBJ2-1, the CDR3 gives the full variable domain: DAMVIQNPRYQVTQFGKPVTLSCSQTLNHNVMYWYQQKSSQAPKLLFHYYDKDFNNEADTPDNFQSRRPNTSFCFLDIRSPGLGDTAMYLCATSGTHGTTRFREQYFGPGTRLTVL.

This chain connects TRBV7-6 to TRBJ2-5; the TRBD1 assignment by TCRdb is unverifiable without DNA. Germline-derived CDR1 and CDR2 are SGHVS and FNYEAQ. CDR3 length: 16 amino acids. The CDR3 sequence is CASSPRTSPLQETQYF.

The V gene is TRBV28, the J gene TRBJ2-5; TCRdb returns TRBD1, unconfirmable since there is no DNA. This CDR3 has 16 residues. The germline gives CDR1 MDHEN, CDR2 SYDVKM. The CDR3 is CASTLLRDRGKETQYF.

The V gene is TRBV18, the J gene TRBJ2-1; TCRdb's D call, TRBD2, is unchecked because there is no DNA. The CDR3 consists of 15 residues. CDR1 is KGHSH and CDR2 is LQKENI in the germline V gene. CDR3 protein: CASSLIAGEEETQYF.

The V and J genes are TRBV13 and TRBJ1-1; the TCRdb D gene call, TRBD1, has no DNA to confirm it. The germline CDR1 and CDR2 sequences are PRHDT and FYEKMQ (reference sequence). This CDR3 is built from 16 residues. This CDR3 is CASSPTQGWGGTEAFF.

The CDR3 here is CASSFATGMETQYF. The rearrangement uses TRBV7-9 and TRBJ2-5; TCRdb reports TRBD1, a call that lacks DNA to check it against. Germline CDR1 and CDR2: SEHNR and FQNEAQ (reference sequence). This CDR3 region has 14 residues.

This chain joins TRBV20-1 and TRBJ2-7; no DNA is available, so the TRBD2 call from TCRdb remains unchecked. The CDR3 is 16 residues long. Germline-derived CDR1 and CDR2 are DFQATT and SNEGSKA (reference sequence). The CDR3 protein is CSARTLLAGGGNEQYF.

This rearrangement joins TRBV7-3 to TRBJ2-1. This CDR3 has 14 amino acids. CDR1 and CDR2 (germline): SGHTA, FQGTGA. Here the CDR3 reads CASSFGRYYNEQFF.